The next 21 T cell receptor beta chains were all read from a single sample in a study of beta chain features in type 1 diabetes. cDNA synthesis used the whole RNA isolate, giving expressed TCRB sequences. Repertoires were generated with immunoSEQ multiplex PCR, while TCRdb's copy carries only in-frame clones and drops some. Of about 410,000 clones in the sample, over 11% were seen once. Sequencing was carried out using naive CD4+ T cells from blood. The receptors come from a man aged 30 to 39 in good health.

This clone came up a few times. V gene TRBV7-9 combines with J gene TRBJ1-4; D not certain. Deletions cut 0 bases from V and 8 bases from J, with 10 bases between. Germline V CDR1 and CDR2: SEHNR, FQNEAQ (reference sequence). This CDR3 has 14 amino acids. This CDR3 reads CASSLASGGEKLFF. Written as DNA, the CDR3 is TGTGCCAGCAGCTTAGCCTCCGGTGGGGAAAAACTGTTTTTT.

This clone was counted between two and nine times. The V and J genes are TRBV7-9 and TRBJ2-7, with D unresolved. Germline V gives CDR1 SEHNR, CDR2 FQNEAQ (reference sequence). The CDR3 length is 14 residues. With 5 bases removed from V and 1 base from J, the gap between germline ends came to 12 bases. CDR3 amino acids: CASSRGPSSYEQYV. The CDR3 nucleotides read TGTGCCAGCAGCCGTGGGCCTAGTTCCTACGAGCAGTACGTC.

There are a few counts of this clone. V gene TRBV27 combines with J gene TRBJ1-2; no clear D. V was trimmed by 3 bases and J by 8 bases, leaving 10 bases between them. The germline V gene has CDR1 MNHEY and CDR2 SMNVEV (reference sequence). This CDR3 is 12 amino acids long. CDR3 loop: CASSLAGVGYTF. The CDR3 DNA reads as TGTGCCAGCAGTTTGGCCGGGGTGGGCTACACCTTC.

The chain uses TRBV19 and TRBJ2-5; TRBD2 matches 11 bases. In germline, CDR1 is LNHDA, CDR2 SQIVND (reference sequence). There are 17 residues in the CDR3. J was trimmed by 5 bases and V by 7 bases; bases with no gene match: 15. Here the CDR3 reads CASIGSGTSGDKETQYF. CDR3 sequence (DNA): TGTGCCAGTATTGGCTCCGGGACTAGCGGAGATAAGGAGACCCAGTACTTC.

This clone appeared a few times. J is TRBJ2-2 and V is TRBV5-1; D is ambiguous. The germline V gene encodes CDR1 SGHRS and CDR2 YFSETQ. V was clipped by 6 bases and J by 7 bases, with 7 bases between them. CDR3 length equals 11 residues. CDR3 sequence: CASMSSGELFF. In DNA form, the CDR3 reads TGCGCCAGCATGTCCAGCGGGGAGCTGTTTTTT.

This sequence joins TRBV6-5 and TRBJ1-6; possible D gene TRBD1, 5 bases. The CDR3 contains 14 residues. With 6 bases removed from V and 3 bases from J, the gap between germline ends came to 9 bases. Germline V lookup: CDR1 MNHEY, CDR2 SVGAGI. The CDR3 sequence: CASSRQNYNSPLHF. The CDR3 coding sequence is TGTGCCAGCAGCAGACAGAACTATAATTCACCCCTCCACTTT.

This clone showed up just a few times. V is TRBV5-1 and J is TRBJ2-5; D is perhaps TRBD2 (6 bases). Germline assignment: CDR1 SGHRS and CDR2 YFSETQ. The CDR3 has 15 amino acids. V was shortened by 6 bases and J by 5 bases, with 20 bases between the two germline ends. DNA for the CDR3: TGCGCCAGCACCCCTCGTTCGGGGGTCTGGGAGACCCAGTACTTC. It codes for CASTPRSGVWETQYF.

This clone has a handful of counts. The CDR3 here is CASSLRTGRGYTF. The CDR3 DNA is TGTGCCAGCAGCTTAAGGACAGGGAGGGGCTACACCTTC. The V gene is TRBV6-5, the J gene TRBJ1-2; 8 bases agree with TRBD1. The V and J ends lost 6 bases and 8 bases, in that order; junction bases with no gene match: 8. The CDR3 length is 13 residues. Germline V gives CDR1 MNHEY, CDR2 SVGAGI.

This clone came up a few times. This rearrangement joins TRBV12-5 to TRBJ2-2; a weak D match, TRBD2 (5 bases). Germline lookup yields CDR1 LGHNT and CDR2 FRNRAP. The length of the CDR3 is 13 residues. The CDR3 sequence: CVSGKGRPGELFF. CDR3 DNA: TGTGTCTCGGGGAAGGGCCGACCCGGGGAGCTGTTTTTT.

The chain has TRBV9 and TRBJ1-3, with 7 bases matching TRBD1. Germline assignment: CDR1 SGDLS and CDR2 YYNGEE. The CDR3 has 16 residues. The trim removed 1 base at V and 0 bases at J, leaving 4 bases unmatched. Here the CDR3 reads CASSVSGQISGNTIYF. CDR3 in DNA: TGTGCCAGCAGCGTATCGGGACAGATCTCTGGAAACACCATATATTTT.

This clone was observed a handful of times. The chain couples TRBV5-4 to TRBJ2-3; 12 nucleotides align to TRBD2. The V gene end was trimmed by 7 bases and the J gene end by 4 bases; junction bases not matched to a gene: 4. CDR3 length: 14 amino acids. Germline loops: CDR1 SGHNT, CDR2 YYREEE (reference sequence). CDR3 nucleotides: TGTGCCAGCTCACGACTAGCGGGGGCAGATACGCAGTATTTT. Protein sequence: CASSRLAGADTQYF.

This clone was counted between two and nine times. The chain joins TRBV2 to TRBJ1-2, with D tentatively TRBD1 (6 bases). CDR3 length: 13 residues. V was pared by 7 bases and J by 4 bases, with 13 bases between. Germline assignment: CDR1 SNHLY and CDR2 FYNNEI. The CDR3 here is CASTKDRFYGYTF. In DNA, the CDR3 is TGTGCCAGCACAAAGGACAGATTCTATGGCTACACCTTC. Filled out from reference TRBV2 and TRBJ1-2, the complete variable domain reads EPEVTQTPSHQVTQMGQEVILRCVPISNHLYFYWYRQILGQKVEFLVSFYNNEISEKSEIFDDQFSVERPDGSNFTLKIRSTKLEDSAMYFCASTKDRFYGYTFGSGTRLTVV.

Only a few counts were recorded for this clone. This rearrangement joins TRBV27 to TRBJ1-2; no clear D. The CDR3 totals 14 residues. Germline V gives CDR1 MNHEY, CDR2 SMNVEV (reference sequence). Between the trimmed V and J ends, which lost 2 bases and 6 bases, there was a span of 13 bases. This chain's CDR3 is CASSLGAWRDGYTF. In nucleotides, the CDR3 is TGTGCCAGCAGTTTAGGAGCATGGAGGGATGGCTACACCTTC.

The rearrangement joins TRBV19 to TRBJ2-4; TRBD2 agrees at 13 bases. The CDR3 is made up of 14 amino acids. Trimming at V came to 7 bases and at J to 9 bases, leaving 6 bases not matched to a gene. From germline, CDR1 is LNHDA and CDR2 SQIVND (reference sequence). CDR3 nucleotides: TGTGCCAGTAAGGGGACTAGCGGGATTGGCATTCAGTACTTC. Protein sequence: CASKGTSGIGIQYF.

The CDR3 DNA reads TGTGCCTGCGTACCGGGACTAGCGTCCGGGGAGCTGTTTTTT. This gives the protein CACVPGLASGELFF. The chain is built from TRBV30 and TRBJ2-2, with TRBD2 matching over 10 bases. The CDR3 covers 14 residues. J was trimmed by 6 bases and V by 6 bases; bases with no gene match: 7. Germline assignment: CDR1 GTSNPN and CDR2 SVGIG (reference sequence).

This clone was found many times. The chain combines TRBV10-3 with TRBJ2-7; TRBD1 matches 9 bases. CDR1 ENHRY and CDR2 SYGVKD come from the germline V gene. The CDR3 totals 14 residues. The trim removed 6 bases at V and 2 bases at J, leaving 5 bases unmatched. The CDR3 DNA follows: TGTGCCATCAGCGGACAGGGGCGTCCCTACGAGCAGTACGTC. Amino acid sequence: CAISGQGRPYEQYV.

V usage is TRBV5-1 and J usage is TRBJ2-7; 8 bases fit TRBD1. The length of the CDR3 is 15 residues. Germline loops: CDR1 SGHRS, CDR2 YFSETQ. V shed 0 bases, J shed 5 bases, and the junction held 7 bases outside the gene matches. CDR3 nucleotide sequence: TGCGCCAGCAGCTTGGCAGGGGGCGGGTTCGACGAGCAGTACTTC. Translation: CASSLAGGGFDEQYF. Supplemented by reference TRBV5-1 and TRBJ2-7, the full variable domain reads KAGVTQTPRYLIKTRGQQVTLSCSPISGHRSVSWYQQTPGQGLQFLFEYFSETQRNKGNFPGRFSGRQFSNSRSEMNVSTLELGDSALYLCASSLAGGGFDEQYFGPGTRLTVT.

Written as DNA, the CDR3 is TGTGCCAGCAGTGAAACCTCGGTCAGAAAAAATTCACCCCTCCACTTT. This sequence encodes CASSETSVRKNSPLHF. The rearrangement uses TRBV25-1 and TRBJ1-6; D is ambiguous. The germline V gene encodes CDR1 MGHDK and CDR2 SYGVNS. V shed 2 bases and J shed 7 bases, with 15 bases lying between them. The CDR3 has 16 amino acids. Using reference TRBV25-1 and TRBJ1-6 for the parts outside the CDR3, the full variable domain is EADIYQTPRYLVIGTGKKITLECSQTMGHDKMYWYQQDPGMELHLIHYSYGVNSTEKGDLSSESTVSRIRTEHFPLTLESARPSHTSQYLCASSETSVRKNSPLHFGNGTRLTVT.

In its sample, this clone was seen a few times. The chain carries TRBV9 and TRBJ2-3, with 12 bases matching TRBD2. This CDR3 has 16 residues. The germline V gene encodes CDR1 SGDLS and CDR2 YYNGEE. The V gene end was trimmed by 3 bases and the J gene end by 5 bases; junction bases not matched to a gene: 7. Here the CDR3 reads CASSGPGLAGLDTQYF. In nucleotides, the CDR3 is TGTGCCAGCAGCGGACCGGGACTAGCGGGTTTAGATACGCAGTATTTT. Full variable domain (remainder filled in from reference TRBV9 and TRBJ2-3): DSGVTQTPKHLITATGQRVTLRCSPRSGDLSVYWYQQSLDQGLQFLIQYYNGEERAKGNILERFSAQQFPDLHSELNLSSLELGDSALYFCASSGPGLAGLDTQYFGPGTRLTVL.

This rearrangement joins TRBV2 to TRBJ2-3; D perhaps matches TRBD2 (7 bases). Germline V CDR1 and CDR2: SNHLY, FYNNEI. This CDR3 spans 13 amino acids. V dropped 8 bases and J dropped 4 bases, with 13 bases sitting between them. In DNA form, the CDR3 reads TGTGCCAGCGGGGCGGGGGCCGCAGATACGCAGTATTTT. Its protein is CASGAGAADTQYF.

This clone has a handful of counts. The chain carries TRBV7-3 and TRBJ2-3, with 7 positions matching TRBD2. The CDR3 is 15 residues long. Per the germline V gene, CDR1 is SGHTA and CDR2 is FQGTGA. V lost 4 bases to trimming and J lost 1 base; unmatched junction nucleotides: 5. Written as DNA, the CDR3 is TGTGCCAGCAGCTCGGGACTAACCCGCACAGATACGCAGTATTTT. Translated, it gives CASSSGLTRTDTQYF.